This T cell receptor beta chain appears in the sequencing data of a study of beta chain features in type 1 diabetes. Isolated RNA was reverse transcribed in full, so expressed TCRB transcripts were sequenced. The table came from immunoSEQ multiplex PCR; TCRdb's copy has only in-frame clones and leaves some out. Among a few hundred thousand clones listed, 25% to 35% were seen once. This clone was found a few times. Germline trimming cut 2 bases from V and 2 bases from J; bases unmatched to any gene: 7. Germline CDR1 reads SGHRS; CDR2 reads YFSETQ. The length of the CDR3 is 15 residues. V is TRBV5-1 and J is TRBJ2-7, with 7 bases fitting TRBD1. Sequences were obtained from naive CD4+ T cells from blood. This receptor was obtained from a man younger than 35 in good health. CDR3 nucleotides: TGCGCCAGCAGCTTAGAAGGGGGACAGCCCTACGAGCAGTACTTC. Translated, it gives CASSLEGGQPYEQYF.